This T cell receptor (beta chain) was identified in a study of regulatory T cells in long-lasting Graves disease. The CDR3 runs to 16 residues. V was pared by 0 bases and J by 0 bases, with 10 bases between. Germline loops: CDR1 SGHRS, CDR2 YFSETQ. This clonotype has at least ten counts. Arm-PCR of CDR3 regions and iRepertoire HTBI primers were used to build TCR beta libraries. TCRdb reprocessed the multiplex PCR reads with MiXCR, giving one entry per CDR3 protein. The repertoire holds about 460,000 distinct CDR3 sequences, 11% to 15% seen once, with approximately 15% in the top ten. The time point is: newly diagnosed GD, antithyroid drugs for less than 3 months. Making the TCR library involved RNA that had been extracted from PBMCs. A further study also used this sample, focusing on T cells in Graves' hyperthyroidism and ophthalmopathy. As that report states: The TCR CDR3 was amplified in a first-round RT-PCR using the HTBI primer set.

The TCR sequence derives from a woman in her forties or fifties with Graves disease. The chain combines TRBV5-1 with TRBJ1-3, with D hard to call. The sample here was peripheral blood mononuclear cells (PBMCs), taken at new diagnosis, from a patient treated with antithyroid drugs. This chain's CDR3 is CASSLGWGSSGNTIYF. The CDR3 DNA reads TGCGCCAGCAGCTTGGGCTGGGGATCCTCTGGAAACACCATATATTTT.